Listed below are T cell receptor beta chains from one sample, sequenced in a study of blood T cell repertoires in COVID-19. The table came from immunoSEQ multiplex PCR; TCRdb's copy has only in-frame clones and leaves some out. This sample has roughly 240,000 clones, with roughly 82% found just once. Sequencing was carried out using peripheral blood. The receptor set was obtained from a man aged 35-49 years who had recovered from COVID-19. Each CDR3 is given with its conserved first and last residue. D genes are given only for firm matches. Size values are once, few and many counts, or a class for expanded clones, and some rows have none.

D gene	V gene	clone size	J gene	CDR3 protein	CDR3 DNA
.	TRBV5-1	.	TRBJ1-5	CASSLGTASNQPQHF	TGCGCCAGCAGCTTGGGTACAGCTAGCAATCAGCCCCAGCATTTT
.	TRBV24-1	.	TRBJ2-3	CATSDWGATPSTDTQYF	TGTGCCACCAGTGATTGGGGCGCAACCCCTAGCACAGATACGCAGTATTTT
TRBD1	TRBV11-3	many	TRBJ2-1	CASSFRTGLNEQFF	TGTGCCAGCAGCTTCAGGACAGGGTTAAATGAGCAGTTCTTC
.	TRBV28	.	TRBJ1-2	CASRTGMVGYTF	TGTGCCAGCAGAACGGGGATGGTTGGCTACACCTTC
TRBD1	TRBV27	few	TRBJ2-2	CASSFARGQAGELFF	TGTGCCAGCAGTTTCGCAAGGGGGCAAGCCGGGGAGCTGTTTTTT
.	TRBV7-9	.	TRBJ2-3	CASSLQSATDTQYF	TGTGCCAGCAGCTTACAGTCTGCCACAGATACGCAGTATTTT
.	TRBV6-5	once	TRBJ2-7	CASSYEGGPTGGEQYF	TGTGCCAGCAGTTACGAAGGGGGACCTACTGGGGGCGAGCAGTACTTC
TRBD1	TRBV19	few	TRBJ1-1	CASSMNVGQENTEAFF	TGTGCCAGTAGTATGAACGTGGGACAGGAGAACACTGAAGCTTTCTTT
.	TRBV2	few	TRBJ1-2	CASSDAGGANYGYTF	TGTGCCAGCAGTGACGCGGGGGGAGCTAACTATGGCTACACCTTC
TRBD2	TRBV9	few	TRBJ2-1	CASSETSRSYNEQFF	TGTGCCAGCAGCGAGACTAGCAGGTCCTACAATGAGCAGTTCTTC
.	TRBV27	.	TRBJ2-1	CASSLETGYNEQFF	TGTGCCAGCAGTTTAGAGACAGGTTACAATGAGCAGTTCTTC
.	TRBV30	.	TRBJ2-1	CAWSGIRGEQFF	TGTGCCTGGAGTGGAATTAGGGGTGAGCAGTTCTTC
TRBD1	TRBV11-2	.	TRBJ2-5	CASSSARGQTETQYF	TGTGCCAGCAGCTCCGCCAGGGGGCAAACTGAGACCCAGTACTTC
.	TRBV6-2/TRBV6-3	few	TRBJ2-7	CASSYSPRGSYEQYF	TGTGCCAGCAGTTACAGCCCCCGCGGGTCCTACGAGCAGTACTTC
TRBD1	TRBV18	.	TRBJ1-4	CASSPQSTGTGIEKLFF	TGTGCCAGCTCACCACAATCCACCGGGACAGGGATTGAAAAACTGTTTTTT
.	TRBV21-1	.	TRBJ1-5	CASSKGVRNSTLNQPQHF	TGTGCCAGCAGCAAAGGAGTCCGGAACAGCACTTTAAATCAGCCCCAGCATTTT
.	TRBV4-1	.	TRBJ1-1	CASSQGALQDTEAFF	TGCGCCAGCAGCCAAGGAGCCTTGCAAGACACTGAAGCTTTCTTT
TRBD2	TRBV6-2/TRBV6-3	few	TRBJ2-1	CASSLRLADNEQFF	TGTGCCAGCAGCCTCCGACTAGCCGACAATGAGCAGTTCTTC
.	TRBV5-1	.	TRBJ2-5	CASSLTGGEETQYF	TGCGCCAGCAGCTTAACAGGGGGGGAAGAGACCCAGTACTTC
TRBD2	TRBV19	.	TRBJ2-1	CASSPEGLAAYNEQFF	TGTGCCAGTAGTCCGGAGGGACTAGCGGCCTACAATGAGCAGTTCTTC
TRBD1	TRBV6-2/TRBV6-3	.	TRBJ1-5	CASSSKKTGLSNQPQHF	TGTGCCAGCAGTTCGAAAAAGACAGGGCTGAGCAATCAGCCCCAGCATTTT
TRBD2	TRBV4-3	.	TRBJ2-4	CASSQGLAGGLDKNIQYF	TGCGCCAGCAGCCAAGGACTAGCGGGGGGGCTAGACAAAAACATTCAGTACTTC
TRBD2	TRBV2	.	TRBJ2-2	CASNLAGNTGELFF	TGTGCCAGCAATCTAGCGGGGAACACCGGGGAGCTGTTTTTT
TRBD2	TRBV5-1	.	TRBJ2-1	CASRRLAGGADEQFF	TGCGCCAGCAGACGACTAGCGGGAGGAGCAGATGAGCAGTTCTTC
.	TRBV19	few	TRBJ2-2	CASSIGGTALSGELFF	TGTGCCAGTAGTATTGGGGGGACAGCTTTATCCGGGGAGCTGTTTTTT
.	TRBV12-3/TRBV12-4	.	TRBJ1-2	CASSFGPNYGYTF	TGTGCCAGCAGTTTCGGTCCCAACTATGGCTACACCTTC
.	TRBV10-3	.	TRBJ1-5	CAISESYQDQPQHF	TGTGCCATCAGTGAGTCGTACCAGGATCAGCCCCAGCATTTT
TRBD2	TRBV7-4	.	TRBJ2-4	CASTFSGKGGKNIQYF	TGTGCCAGCACTTTCAGCGGGAAAGGTGGCAAAAACATTCAGTACTTC
TRBD1	TRBV3-1/TRBV3-2	.	TRBJ1-1	CASSQDRIRNTEAFF	TGTGCCAGCAGCCAGGACAGGATTAGGAACACTGAAGCTTTCTTT
TRBD1	TRBV7-8	.	TRBJ2-7	CASSLLGTGSYEQYF	TGTGCCAGCAGCTTACTTGGGACAGGGTCCTACGAGCAGTACTTC
.	TRBV11-3	.	TRBJ2-5	CASSSVTGGETQYF	TGTGCCAGCAGCTCGGTGACAGGTGGGGAGACCCAGTACTTC
.	TRBV9	.	TRBJ1-2	CASSPTVAGNYGYTF	TGTGCCAGCAGCCCCACCGTGGCAGGGAACTATGGCTACACCTTC
.	TRBV6-2/TRBV6-3	.	TRBJ2-7	CASSYGGSYEQYF	TGTGCCAGCAGTTACGGCGGTTCCTACGAGCAGTACTTC
TRBD1	TRBV27	.	TRBJ1-5	CASSLGGTGGYQPQHF	TGTGCCAGCAGTTTAGGAGGGACAGGGGGGTACCAGCCCCAGCATTTT
TRBD1	TRBV7-8	.	TRBJ1-1	CASSPQPQGLNTEAFF	TGTGCCAGCAGCCCGCAACCACAGGGGTTGAACACTGAAGCTTTCTTT
TRBD1	TRBV28	.	TRBJ1-2	CASRNPGQGNYGYTF	TGTGCCAGCAGAAACCCGGGACAGGGCAACTATGGCTACACCTTC
TRBD2	TRBV7-2	.	TRBJ2-7	CASSLSGGYEQYF	TGTGCCAGCAGCTTATCGGGGGGATACGAGCAGTACTTC
TRBD1	TRBV6-5	few	TRBJ1-6	CASRRTGGLSPLHF	TGTGCCAGCAGACGGACAGGGGGCCTCTCACCCCTCCACTTT
TRBD2	TRBV6-5	.	TRBJ2-3	CASSRQLAGGDTQYF	TGTGCCAGCAGTCGCCAACTAGCGGGAGGGGATACGCAGTATTTT
.	TRBV30	.	TRBJ1-6	CAWSLQDYSPLHF	TGTGCCTGGAGTCTTCAGGACTATTCACCCCTCCACTTT
TRBD2	TRBV10-3	few	TRBJ2-1	CAIGSGSEFEQFF	TGTGCCATCGGCAGCGGGAGCGAATTTGAGCAGTTCTTC